A single T cell receptor (beta chain) is shown here with its context. What it binds is not known. Assay: immunoSEQ multiplex PCR; the TCRdb copy retains only in-frame clones and omits some. The sample contains 250,000 or so clones, 85% to 95% of which appear only once. The data are from a study of T cell responses to AZD1222 COVID-19 vaccine. Broader study findings: Spike-specific TCR breadth and depth rose after two AZD1222 doses. Mostly white British, mostly female donors; authors suggested clonal diversity may be underestimated. The study found vaccine-associated CD4 TCRs spanning spike, dominant at 160-218 and 743-854. Nearly half of unique spike-specific TCRs reportedly avoided B.1.351 and B.1.1.7 mutated regions.

Trimming shortened V by 0 bases and J by 4 bases, and 18 bases separated the two germline ends. This CDR3 has 17 residues. Germline CDR1 is SGHNT and CDR2 is YYREEE (reference sequence). This chain connects TRBV5-4 to TRBJ2-3; TRBD2 might be the D (6 bases). The input for sequencing was peripheral blood, taken on day 0 of AZD1222 vaccination. The sequence was obtained from an adult in good health. The CDR3 loop is CASSLVIDHRRADTQYF. The CDR3 DNA follows: TGTGCCAGCAGCTTGGTGATCGACCATCGGAGGGCAGATACGCAGTATTTT. Based on the CDR3 plus reference TRBV5-4 and TRBJ2-3, the full variable domain is ETGVTQSPTHLIKTRGQQVTLRCSSQSGHNTVSWYQQALGQGPQFIFQYYREEENGRGNFPPRFSGLQFPNYSSELNVNALELDDSALYLCASSLVIDHRRADTQYFGPGTRLTVL.